What follows is one T cell receptor (beta chain) and its context. Its antigen is unidentified. The germline V gene has CDR1 LNHDA and CDR2 SQIVND (reference sequence). The CDR3 runs 14 residues. The V gene lost 6 bases and the J gene lost 2 bases, with 12 bases spanning the gap. Sequencing of cultured CD4+ T cell DNA used the Oncomine TCR Beta short-read assay. TCRdb redid the calling of the PCR reads with MiXCR, one entry per CDR3 protein. The sample records more than 9,500 distinct CDR3 sequences, more than 60% being singletons. The data originate from a study of vaccination and CD4 T cells after COVID-19. Treatment here: approximately 9-day PBMC culture with coronavirus spike peptide pools or control peptides (ViraFEST assay).

This clonotype was obtained from a human donor who had recovered from COVID-19. The V call is TRBV19, the J call TRBJ2-3, with D perhaps matching TRBD1 (6 bases). The sequencing sample was made of CD4+ T cells from blood, cultured in vitro. CDR3: CASRPGHATDTQYF. In DNA form, the CDR3 reads TGTGCCAGTAGGCCGGGACACGCCACAGATACGCAGTATTTT. Variable domain in full (rest from reference TRBV19 and TRBJ2-3): DGGITQSPKYLFRKEGQNVTLSCEQNLNHDAMYWYRQDPGQGLRLIYYSQIVNDFQKGDIAEGYSVSREKKESFPLTVTSAQKNPTAFYLCASRPGHATDTQYFGPGTRLTVL.